These T cell receptor beta chains were read from a single sample in a study of blood T cells in healthy people across ages. MiXCR, applied by TCRdb to the 5' RACE reads, yields one record per CDR3 protein. The data show 700,000 to 800,000 distinct CDR3 sequences, about 42% seen once. Sequences were obtained from blood. These receptors originate from a woman aged 60-75 years in good health. The CDR3 runs from the conserved cysteine through the conserved F or W. The order of the fields is V gene, J gene, D gene, clone size, CDR3 protein. The D gene is left open where the match is weak. Not every row has a clone size; where given, it reads once, few, many or a size class.

TRBV9	TRBJ1-1	.	.	CASSVTRDTEAFF
TRBV6-5	TRBJ1-4	.	few	CASKPVRATNEKLFF
TRBV3-1	TRBJ2-3	TRBD1	.	CASSQEGQFTDTQYF
TRBV7-2	TRBJ2-6	.	.	CANSRVGAPRTGANVLTF
TRBV6-1	TRBJ1-2	.	.	CASSEGGNNYGYTF
TRBV20-1	TRBJ2-5	.	.	CSAREKVVSAETQYF
TRBV20-1	TRBJ1-5	.	.	CSAILAGVTNQPQHF
TRBV7-2	TRBJ2-1	.	few	CASSFSGNSYNEQFF
TRBV24-1	TRBJ1-2	TRBD1	few	CATSDPGQGEAYGYTF
TRBV3-1	TRBJ2-1	.	.	CASSLPHGEQFF
TRBV4-3	TRBJ2-7	.	many	CASSQDRGYEQYF
TRBV12-3/TRBV12-4	TRBJ2-7	.	few	CASSWRGFAYEQYF
TRBV7-3	TRBJ2-3	TRBD2	few	CASSLSGEYTDTQYF
TRBV11-2	TRBJ2-5	TRBD1	.	CASSPRQGTLQETQYF
TRBV4-1	TRBJ1-4	.	.	CASSPRTAGANEKLFF
TRBV11-2	TRBJ2-3	TRBD1	few	CASGVGTGNTDTQYF
TRBV12-3/TRBV12-4	TRBJ2-1	.	.	CASSLAQDMVTQFF
TRBV5-1	TRBJ2-3	TRBD2	.	CASSLVRETSTDAQYF
TRBV9	TRBJ1-1	TRBD1	.	CASSVNPGQLNTEAFF
TRBV4-2	.	.	.	CASSRGADSSYEQYF
TRBV19	TRBJ2-1	TRBD1	.	CASRRPRGHINEQFF
TRBV13	TRBJ2-5	.	.	CASSVSPGSEQYF
TRBV15	TRBJ2-7	.	.	CATSTEASRYEQYF
TRBV7-2	TRBJ1-2	.	few	CASSVATNYGYTF
TRBV13	TRBJ2-7	.	many	CASSLPSPPNEQYF
TRBV29-1	TRBJ1-4	.	.	CSVAASGSSSQKLFF
TRBV2	TRBJ1-3	TRBD1	.	CASRTGKFSGNTIYF
TRBV6-5	TRBJ1-2	.	.	CASRVAGDNPYGYTF
TRBV12-3/TRBV12-4	TRBJ1-2	TRBD1	once	CASSGTGEEGYTF